This T cell receptor (beta chain) was obtained from a study of long-term antiretroviral therapy in people with HIV. The samples, holding roughly 0.95-11 million cryopreserved PBMC, were thawed before DNA extraction was carried out. The V gene lost 5 bases and the J gene lost 8 bases, with 10 bases spanning the gap. The germline V gene encodes CDR1 SGHTA and CDR2 FQGTGA. The CDR3 length is 12 residues. Broader study findings: Therapy changes, viral resistance and ART adherence were not documented in the available data.

immunoSEQ v3.0 was run at survey level. A per-sample goal of roughly 40,000-50,000 T-cell genomes was targeted by sequencing. Some clones are missing from TCRdb's copy, which holds only in-frame ones; the method was immunoSEQ multiplex PCR. The sample has over 15,000 clones, less than 85% seen once. Of note for this clone: Its antigen remains unknown.

This sequence joins TRBV7-3 and TRBJ2-1, with D possibly TRBD1 on 6 matching bases. This sequence was found in a man in his late teens or twenties with HIV. Sequenced material: unsorted PBMCs, taken 0.9 years after starting antiretroviral therapy. The DNA for the CDR3 is TGTGCCAGCAGCCCAACAGGGTATGAGCAGTTCTTC. Protein product: CASSPTGYEQFF.